This T cell receptor beta chain was documented in a study of identical twins. The CDR3 covers 16 residues. CDR1 is DFQATT, CDR2 SNEGSKA, per germline (reference sequence). Losses at the gene ends were 4 bases for V and 5 bases for J; bases not matched to a gene: 11. In the case of this clonotype: Antigen unknown.

TCRdb re-derived calls from the 5' RACE reads in MiXCR, one entry per CDR3 protein. The top ten hold 40% to 45% of the sample, which has some 190,000 distinct CDR3 sequences, approximately 15% seen once. Overall study findings and caveats: Out-of-frame beta sequences exhibited a weaker degree of excess twin sharing. Insertions were fewer in abundant cord blood beta clonotypes, whereas memory repertoires showed none of this pattern.

The same data also contributed to another study, on T cells expressing NK-cell markers. This second study says: There were several donors in whom these clonotypes also led the CD3+CD56-NKG2C+ fraction.

This TCR came from a woman younger than 30 in good health. Sample: CD8+ T cells sorted from blood. The V and J genes are TRBV20-1 and TRBJ2-1, with TRBD1 matching 10 bases. Written as DNA, the CDR3 is TGCAGTGCTATACAATACCGGGACAGGGGTCACAATGAGCAGTTCTTC. Its protein product is CSAIQYRDRGHNEQFF.